The 31 T cell receptor beta chains below all came from one sample that was sequenced in a study of cytomegalovirus exposure and HLA in healthy donors. Sequenced by immunoSEQ multiplex PCR; TCRdb stores in-frame clones only, minus some. This sample carries about 180,000 clones, roughly 85% of them seen once, and the ten largest clones take about 16%. The material sequenced was PBMCs. Receptors originate from a man between 18 and 29 years old in good health and CMV-seropositive.

The chain has TRBV30 and TRBJ2-7; maybe TRBD1 (5 bases). Trimming took off 2 bases at V and 5 bases at J, with 13 bases between the two ends. Germline V CDR1 and CDR2: GTSNPN, SVGIG (reference sequence). This CDR3 spans 13 amino acids. DNA of the CDR3: TGTGCCTGGAGTTCACAGCAGGGAAACGAGCAGTACTTC. Its translation is CAWSSQQGNEQYF. Drawing the rest from reference TRBV30 and TRBJ2-7, the complete variable domain is SQTIHQWPATLVQPVGSPLSLECTVEGTSNPNLYWYRQAAGRGLQLLFYSVGIGQISSEVPQNLSASRPQDRQFILSSKKLLLSDSGFYLCAWSSQQGNEQYFGPGTRLTVT.

A few counts support this clone. The genes are TRBV16 and TRBJ1-5, with D maybe TRBD1 (5 bases). The CDR3 runs to 14 residues. Germline CDR1 is KGHSY and CDR2 is FQNENV. The V and J ends lost 2 bases and 4 bases respectively, with 9 bases between them. This CDR3 is CASSQRGGNQPQHF. CDR3 sequence (DNA): TGTGCCAGCAGCCAAAGGGGAGGAAATCAGCCCCAGCATTTT.

This chain uses TRBV9 with TRBJ2-6, with D possibly TRBD2 on 6 matching bases. Trimming removed 3 bases at V and 2 bases at J, with 12 bases between. There are 16 residues in the CDR3. Germline CDR1 and CDR2: SGDLS and YYNGEE. Here the CDR3 DNA reads TGTGCCAGCAGCGCCATTTCGGGGGCTGGGGCCAACGTCCTGACTTTC. Amino acid sequence: CASSAISGAGANVLTF.

The chain carries TRBV7-3 and TRBJ2-6, with TRBD1 identical over 10 bases. The J segment lost 11 bases and the V segment lost 5 bases, leaving 6 bases of the junction unmatched. The length of the CDR3 is 14 residues. CDR1 and CDR2 from the germline V gene are SGHTA and FQGTGA. The CDR3 DNA reads TGTGCCAGCAGCCCCCGGGGGACAGGGGACGTCCTGACTTTC. Translating it yields CASSPRGTGDVLTF.

This clone appeared a few times. This sequence joins TRBV5-1 and TRBJ2-1; the D is unclear. The CDR3 is 15 amino acids. Germline V CDR1 and CDR2: SGHRS, YFSETQ. The V and J ends lost 1 base and 3 bases respectively, with 11 bases between them. CDR3 in DNA: TGCGCCAGCAGCTTGACGCAGAACGACTACAATGAGCAGTTCTTC. Its protein is CASSLTQNDYNEQFF.

The chain is built from TRBV6-6 and TRBJ2-7; weak D call: TRBD1 (7 bases). V gave up 4 bases and J gave up 3 bases, with 13 bases separating them. Germline assignment: CDR1 MNHNY and CDR2 SVGAGI (reference sequence). The CDR3 is made up of 14 amino acids. CDR3 sequence reads: CASSFDREVYEQYF. Written as DNA, the CDR3 is TGTGCCAGCAGTTTCGACAGGGAGGTCTACGAGCAGTACTTC.

This chain uses TRBV18 with TRBJ2-7, with 7 bases aligning to TRBD1. With V trimmed by 0 bases and J by 3 bases, 2 bases remained unmatched. The CDR3 sequence is 14 residues long. Germline CDR1 reads KGHSH; CDR2 reads LQKENI. As DNA, the CDR3 is TGTGCCAGCTCACCACCGGGACAGCTCTACGAGCAGTACTTC. It yields the protein CASSPPGQLYEQYF.

The J gene is TRBJ1-2, the V gene TRBV28, with 7 bases lining up with TRBD1. The V gene's germline CDR1 is MDHEN and CDR2 SYDVKM. V trimming: 3 bases; J trimming: 4 bases; junction bases outside the gene matches: 14. This CDR3 is 17 amino acids long. The CDR3 DNA reads as TGTGCCAGCAGTTTCCTCGGACTCGTTAGGGGGCCCTATGGCTACACCTTC. This translates into CASSFLGLVRGPYGYTF.

The CDR3, as DNA: TGTGCCAGCGGCAGGGATAATTCACCCCTCCACTTT. Protein: CASGRDNSPLHF. The chain carries TRBV27 and TRBJ1-6, with a possible D match to TRBD1 (5 bases). There are 12 residues in the CDR3. The V and J ends lost 8 bases and 5 bases respectively, with 7 bases between them. Germline CDR1 reads MNHEY; CDR2 reads SMNVEV (reference sequence).

The rearrangement uses TRBV28 and TRBJ2-2; 9 bases fit TRBD2. V lost 8 bases and J lost 1; bases outside the gene matches: 2. The CDR3 covers 14 residues. Germline values: CDR1 MDHEN, CDR2 SYDVKM. CDR3 protein: CASSTSGNTGELFF. Here the CDR3 DNA reads TGTGCCAGCTCGACTAGCGGGAACACCGGGGAGCTGTTTTTT.

This clone was observed a few times. The rearrangement uses TRBV30 and TRBJ2-5, with D tentatively TRBD1 (6 bases). The V and J ends lost 2 bases and 1 base respectively, with 14 bases between them. The CDR3 totals 15 residues. Germline CDR1 and CDR2: GTSNPN and SVGIG (reference sequence). The CDR3 DNA follows: TGTGCCTGGAGTCTACAACAGGGTCCCCAAGAGACCCAGTACTTC. The encoded protein is CAWSLQQGPQETQYF.

As concerns this clone: The junction shows a germline mismatch at one end, possibly a read error. The gene calls are TRBV5-1 and TRBJ2-1, with 16 bases matching TRBD2. Germline CDR1 is SGHRS and CDR2 is YFSETQ. This CDR3 spans 17 amino acids. CDR3 in amino acids: CASSQGTSGRAYDEQFF. The CDR3 coding sequence is TGCGCCAGCAGCCAAGGGACTAGCGGGAGGGCCTACGATGAGCAGTTCTTC.

The chain carries TRBV11-3 and TRBJ2-1, with TRBD2 matching over 10 bases. Trimming at V came to 3 bases and at J to 3 bases, leaving 2 bases not matched to a gene. Germline CDR1 is SGHNT and CDR2 is YENEEA. The CDR3 is 15 amino acids. The CDR3 loop reads CASSFIAGGYNEQFF. In DNA form, the CDR3 reads TGTGCCAGCAGCTTCATAGCGGGGGGCTACAATGAGCAGTTCTTC. Filled out from reference TRBV11-3 and TRBJ2-1, the complete variable domain reads EAGVVQSPRYKIIEKKQPVAFWCNPISGHNTLYWYLQNLGQGPELLIRYENEEAVDDSQLPKDRFSAERLKGVDSTLKIQPAELGDSAVYLCASSFIAGGYNEQFFGPGTRLTVL.

The rearrangement links TRBV28 to TRBJ2-5; D might be TRBD2 (6 bases). CDR1 is MDHEN and CDR2 is SYDVKM in the germline V gene. This CDR3 spans 16 amino acids. V lost 0 bases, J lost 2 bases, and 13 bases lay in between. This chain's CDR3 is CASSLWEAGSQETQYF. The CDR3, as DNA: TGTGCCAGCAGTTTATGGGAGGCGGGGTCGCAAGAGACCCAGTACTTC.

A single count supports this clone. The chain couples TRBV10-3 to TRBJ2-3; D uncertain. CDR3 length equals 14 residues. Germline V gives CDR1 ENHRY, CDR2 SYGVKD. Between the trimmed V and J ends, which lost 0 bases and 7 bases, there was a span of 11 bases. The CDR3, as DNA: TGTGCCATCAGTGAGTCGACTCCTCCCCATACGCAGTATTTT. Its protein product is CAISESTPPHTQYF.

This CDR3 is CASSIGGAGEQFF. In DNA, the CDR3 is TGTGCCAGTAGTATCGGAGGGGCAGGGGAGCAGTTCTTC. The chain couples TRBV19 to TRBJ2-1; D may be TRBD2 (6 bases). The CDR3 is made up of 13 amino acids. CDR1 is LNHDA and CDR2 is SQIVND in the germline V gene (reference sequence). Between the trimmed V and J ends, which lost 3 bases and 10 bases, there was a span of 13 bases. Full variable domain (remainder filled in from reference TRBV19 and TRBJ2-1): DGGITQSPKYLFRKEGQNVTLSCEQNLNHDAMYWYRQDPGQGLRLIYYSQIVNDFQKGDIAEGYSVSREKKESFPLTVTSAQKNPTAFYLCASSIGGAGEQFFGPGTRLTVL.

The sample holds one count of this clone. V and J are TRBV30 and TRBJ2-3; 12 bases agree with TRBD2. The CDR3 contains 15 residues. V lost 2 bases and J lost 5; bases outside the gene matches: 5. CDR1 is GTSNPN and CDR2 is SVGIG in the germline V gene (reference sequence). The CDR3 DNA is TGTGCCTGGAGTTGGCTAGCGGGGGGGAGAGATACGCAGTATTTT. It codes for CAWSWLAGGRDTQYF.

This chain uses TRBV18 with TRBJ2-7, with 9 bases matching TRBD1. Trimming at V came to 4 bases and at J to 1 base, leaving 2 bases not matched to a gene. Germline V lookup: CDR1 KGHSH, CDR2 LQKENI. The CDR3 has 14 amino acids. The CDR3 DNA reads as TGTGCCAGCTCACGGGACAGGGCGTCCTACGAGCAGTACTTC. Translating it yields CASSRDRASYEQYF.

This chain joins TRBV15 and TRBJ2-1, with D perhaps matching TRBD2 (5 bases). The germline CDR1 and CDR2 sequences are LNHNV and YYDKDF (reference sequence). Trimming pared 1 base from V and 2 bases from J, leaving 6 bases between. The CDR3 totals 14 residues. The CDR3 nucleotides read TGTGCCACCAGCAGAGGAGCGGCCTACAATGAGCAGTTCTTC. Residues: CATSRGAAYNEQFF.

The chain combines TRBV15 with TRBJ2-1; tentatively, D is TRBD1 (5 bases). CDR1 and CDR2 (germline): LNHNV, YYDKDF (reference sequence). CDR3 size: 14 residues. The V gene lost 1 base and the J gene lost 4 bases, with 8 bases spanning the gap. CDR3 nucleotides: TGTGCCACCAGCAGAGCCAGGGATTACAATGAGCAGTTCTTC. Translated: CATSRARDYNEQFF.

This clone showed up just a few times. The chain employs TRBV19 and TRBJ1-5, with a weak D call TRBD1 (5 bases). The germline V and J ends were trimmed by 5 bases and 1 base, with 15 bases remaining between them. Germline V gene lookup returns CDR1 LNHDA and CDR2 SQIVND (reference sequence). The CDR3 loop spans 16 amino acids. For the CDR3, the DNA is TGTGCCAGTAGTTCGTCGACAGACACAAGCAATCAGCCCCAGCATTTT. This sequence encodes CASSSSTDTSNQPQHF.

The chain is built from TRBV14 and TRBJ2-5; D possibly corresponds to TRBD2 (6 bases). Trimming shortened V by 2 bases and J by 2 bases, and 15 bases separated the two germline ends. From germline, CDR1 is SGHDN and CDR2 FVKESK. CDR3 length: 16 amino acids. The CDR3 is CASSQNRGRRQETQYF. The CDR3 DNA reads TGTGCCAGCAGCCAAAACCGGGGGAGAAGGCAAGAGACCCAGTACTTC.

The rearrangement uses TRBV7-2 and TRBJ1-2; TRBD1 agrees at 8 bases. V dropped 5 bases and J dropped 6; count of bases not matched to a gene: 11. CDR1 and CDR2 from the germline V gene are SGHTA and FQGNSA. This CDR3 comprises 15 residues. The CDR3 loop is CASSPWTGMENGYTF. In nucleotides, the CDR3 is TGTGCCAGCAGCCCGTGGACAGGGATGGAGAATGGCTACACCTTC.

V is TRBV27 and J is TRBJ2-5; possible D gene TRBD1, 5 bases. Trimming removed 6 bases from V and 1 base from J, with 18 bases in between. This CDR3 is 16 amino acids long. From germline, CDR1 is MNHEY and CDR2 SMNVEV (reference sequence). CDR3 loop: CASSPTAQDTQETQYF. The DNA for the CDR3 is TGTGCCAGCAGCCCAACAGCTCAGGACACCCAAGAGACCCAGTACTTC.

This chain joins TRBV29-1 and TRBJ1-1; 9 bases are shared with TRBD1. V was pared by 2 bases and J by 5 bases, with 9 bases of the junction left unmatched. Germline V gene lookup returns CDR1 SQVTM and CDR2 ANQGSEA. The CDR3 contains 15 residues. CDR3 residues: CSVESDRGGGTEAFF. CDR3 coding DNA: TGCAGCGTTGAATCGGACAGGGGAGGGGGGACTGAAGCTTTCTTT.

The chain has TRBV23-1 and TRBJ2-2; 7 bases line up with TRBD2. TRBV23-1 counts as an open reading frame of uncertain function. The CDR3 has 16 amino acids. Germline trimming cut 1 base from V and 5 bases from J; bases unmatched to any gene: 7. In DNA, the CDR3 is TGCGCCAGCAGTCAATGGGGCGGGGGAACGACCGGGGAGCTGTTTTTT. Translating gives CASSQWGGGTTGELFF.

This clone has just one count. V gene TRBV6-1 combines with J gene TRBJ1-4, with 10 bases fitting TRBD1. After removal of 4 bases from V and 0 bases from J, the junction contained 5 bases not matched to a gene. Germline CDR1 reads MNHNS; CDR2 reads SASEGT. This CDR3 is built from 17 residues. The CDR3 sequence is CASSAPGQGSTNEKLFF. For the CDR3, the DNA is TGTGCCAGCAGTGCCCCGGGACAGGGGTCAACTAATGAAAAACTGTTTTTT.

V usage is TRBV5-4 and J usage is TRBJ1-1; maybe TRBD1 (6 bases). The V gene lost 4 bases and the J gene lost 4 bases, with 17 bases spanning the gap. Per the germline V gene, CDR1 is SGHNT and CDR2 is YYREEE (reference sequence). The CDR3 runs to 15 residues. CDR3 sequence (DNA): TGTGCCAGCAGCCGTAGAGACCAGGGGCGCACTGAAGCTTTCTTT. This gives the protein CASSRRDQGRTEAFF.

The chain carries TRBV5-1 and TRBJ2-2, with TRBD1 matching over 7 bases. After removal of 5 bases from V and 6 bases from J, the junction contained 7 bases not matched to a gene. CDR3 length: 14 residues. Germline V gene lookup returns CDR1 SGHRS and CDR2 YFSETQ. CDR3 loop: CASSYGGQAGELFF. The CDR3 bases are TGCGCCAGCAGTTATGGAGGACAGGCCGGGGAGCTGTTTTTT.

The count of this clone is one. The chain links TRBV7-6 to TRBJ2-5; 9 nucleotides line up with TRBD2. This CDR3 is built from 16 residues. V lost 4 bases, J lost 4 bases, and 10 bases stayed unmatched. CDR1 and CDR2 from the germline V gene are SGHVS and FNYEAQ. The CDR3 here is CASSSLAGVEGETQYF. The CDR3 bases are TGTGCCAGCAGCTCGTTAGCGGGAGTTGAAGGAGAGACCCAGTACTTC.

The chain employs TRBV7-9 and TRBJ2-1, with unresolved D. CDR3 length: 14 amino acids. Per germline, CDR1 SEHNR and CDR2 FQNEAQ (reference sequence). Trimming stripped 4 bases from V and 7 bases from J, with 14 bases between. In DNA, the CDR3 is TGTGCCAGCAGCTCCCCGGGTGAGAGGAATGAGCAGTTCTTC. Translation: CASSSPGERNEQFF.